This T cell receptor (beta chain) was documented in a study of OX40 agonist ivuxolimab in advanced cancers. Study-level information: A history of anti-PD-1, anti-PD-L1 or anti-CTLA-4 therapy was acceptable, and over 30% had some. Study-level findings and limits: At 0.1 to 3.0 mg/kg, clonal expansion of CD4+ and CD8+ blood T cells had occurred by week 6. CD8+ T cells averaged more expanded clones than CD4+.

Sequenced by immunoSEQ multiplex PCR; TCRdb stores in-frame clones only, minus some. This table holds 72,000 or so clones, around 87% found once. Deletions cut 6 bases from V and 2 bases from J, with 15 bases between. Germline CDR1 reads SGHDT; CDR2 reads YYEEEE. The length of the CDR3 is 14 residues. Regarding this clone: What it recognizes is unknown.

The clonotype originates from an adult with an advanced solid tumor such as melanoma, head and neck, liver or kidney cancer. The chain carries TRBV5-6 and TRBJ2-7; maybe TRBD1 (5 bases). The starting material was CD4+ or CD8+ T cells sorted from blood, obtained in a trial of the OX40 agonist ivuxolimab. Here the CDR3 DNA reads TGTGCCAGCACCCTCGGACACCTACCCTACGAGCAGTACTTC. Its translation: CASTLGHLPYEQYF.